The rows below give T cell receptor beta chains drawn from one sample of a study of OX40 agonist ivuxolimab in advanced cancers. Measured with immunoSEQ multiplex PCR; TCRdb has only the in-frame clones, and not every one. The sample holds approximately 82,000 clones, approximately 95% seen once. Sequencing was performed on CD4+ or CD8+ T cells sorted from blood, taken in a trial of the OX40 agonist ivuxolimab. All receptors derive from an adult with an advanced solid tumor such as melanoma, head and neck, liver or kidney cancer. Each CDR3 is given with its conserved first and last residue. D genes are given only for firm matches. Only part of the rows carry a size: once, few, many, or a class if the clone is expanded.

clone_size	v_call	j_call	d_call	cdr3_aa	cdr3_nt
-	TRBV7-2	TRBJ1-2	-	CASSLPLRRGLNYGYTF	TGTGCCAGCAGCCTCCCTCTAAGACGCGGCCTAAACTATGGCTACACCTTC
-	TRBV19	TRBJ1-2	-	CASSDGQYYGYTF	TGTGCCAGTAGCGACGGACAGTACTATGGCTACACCTTC
-	TRBV4-1	TRBJ2-7	-	CASSRPPPGAYEQYF	TGCGCCAGCAGCCGTCCCCCCCCTGGGGCCTACGAGCAGTACTTC
-	TRBV5-6	TRBJ2-2	-	CASSLWGDRELFF	TGTGCCAGCAGCTTGTGGGGGGACAGGGAGCTGTTTTTT
-	TRBV6-4	TRBJ2-3	TRBD2	CASSVLAGGTDTQYF	TGTGCCAGCAGTGTACTAGCGGGAGGCACAGATACGCAGTATTTT
-	TRBV28	TRBJ2-7	TRBD2	CASSFGSGRSEQYF	TGTGCCAGCAGTTTTGGTAGCGGGAGAAGCGAGCAGTACTTC
once	TRBV14	TRBJ2-1	TRBD2	CASSLSGNEQFF	TGTGCCAGCAGCCTTAGCGGGAATGAGCAGTTCTTC
once	TRBV9	TRBJ2-3	-	CASSGWADTQYF	TGTGCCAGCAGCGGTTGGGCAGATACGCAGTATTTT
-	TRBV7-2	TRBJ1-3	TRBD1	CASSSDRETGNTIYF	TGTGCCAGCAGCTCGGACAGGGAGACTGGAAACACCATATATTTT
-	TRBV6-5	TRBJ2-3	-	CASGAGTGDTQYF	TGTGCCAGCGGGGCGGGAACGGGAGATACGCAGTATTTT